Detailed here is one TCR beta chain. The antigen remains undetermined. V gave up 4 bases and J gave up 4 bases; unmatched junction bases: 10. The CDR3 covers 15 residues. Germline V gives CDR1 SGDLS, CDR2 YYNGEE. The sample comes from a study of cytomegalovirus exposure and HLA in healthy donors. The primer mix had 60 Vbeta and 13 Jbeta primers. Using immunoSEQ multiplex PCR, the repertoire was profiled, and TCRdb retains in-frame clones only, with some absent. Of under 150,000 clones listed, roughly two thirds are singletons. Study-level results: A previous analysis found most TCR beta V segments productive roughly 87% or roughly 30% of the time.

The sample taken for sequencing was PBMCs. The V call is TRBV9, the J call TRBJ1-2, with 7 bases that match TRBD1. The receptor comes from a woman in her thirties or forties in good health and CMV-seronegative. The CDR3 loop is CASSPPPGTAYGYTF. The CDR3 nucleotides are TGTGCCAGCAGCCCACCGCCCGGGACAGCCTATGGCTACACCTTC. Complete variable domain (other parts from reference TRBV9 and TRBJ1-2): DSGVTQTPKHLITATGQRVTLRCSPRSGDLSVYWYQQSLDQGLQFLIQYYNGEERAKGNILERFSAQQFPDLHSELNLSSLELGDSALYFCASSPPPGTAYGYTFGSGTRLTVV.